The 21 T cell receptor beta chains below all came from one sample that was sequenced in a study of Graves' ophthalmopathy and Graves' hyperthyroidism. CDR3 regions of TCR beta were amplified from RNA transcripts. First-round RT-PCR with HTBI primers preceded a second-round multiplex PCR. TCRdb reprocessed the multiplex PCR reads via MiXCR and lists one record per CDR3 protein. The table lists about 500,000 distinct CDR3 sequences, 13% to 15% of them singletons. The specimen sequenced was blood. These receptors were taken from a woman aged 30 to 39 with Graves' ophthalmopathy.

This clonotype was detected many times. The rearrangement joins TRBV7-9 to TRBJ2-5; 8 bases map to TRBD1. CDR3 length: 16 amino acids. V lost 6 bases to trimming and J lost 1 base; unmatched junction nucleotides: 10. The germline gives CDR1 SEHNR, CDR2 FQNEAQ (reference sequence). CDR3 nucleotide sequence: TGTGCCAGCAGTTTAACTATCGACAGGGGCCAAGAGACCCAGTACTTC. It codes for CASSLTIDRGQETQYF.

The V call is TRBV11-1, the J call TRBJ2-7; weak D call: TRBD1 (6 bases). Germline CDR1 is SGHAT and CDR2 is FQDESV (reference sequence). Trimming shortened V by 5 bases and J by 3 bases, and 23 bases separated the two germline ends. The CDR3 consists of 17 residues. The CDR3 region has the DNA TGTGCCAGCAGCCCGAGGGGCCCCTCAGGGGCGGTCTACGAGCAGTACTTC. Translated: CASSPRGPSGAVYEQYF. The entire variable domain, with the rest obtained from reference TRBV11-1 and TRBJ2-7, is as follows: EAEVAQSPRYKITEKSQAVAFWCDPISGHATLYWYRQILGQGPELLVQFQDESVVDDSQLPKDRFSAERLKGVDSTLKIQPAELGDSAMYLCASSPRGPSGAVYEQYFGPGTRLTVT.

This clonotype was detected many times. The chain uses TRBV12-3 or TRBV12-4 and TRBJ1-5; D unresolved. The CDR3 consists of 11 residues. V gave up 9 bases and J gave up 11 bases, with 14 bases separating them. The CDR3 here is CASASGRTQHF. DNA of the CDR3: TGTGCCAGTGCCTCCGGGAGGACCCAGCATTTT.

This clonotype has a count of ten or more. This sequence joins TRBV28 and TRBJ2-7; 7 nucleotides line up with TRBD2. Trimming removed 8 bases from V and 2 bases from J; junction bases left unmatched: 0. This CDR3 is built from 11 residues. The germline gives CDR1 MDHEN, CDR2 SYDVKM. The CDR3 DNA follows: TGTGCCAGCGGGAGGGCCTACGAGCAGTACTTC. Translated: CASGRAYEQYF. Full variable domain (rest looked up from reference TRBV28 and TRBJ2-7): DVKVTQSSRYLVKRTGEKVFLECVQDMDHENMFWYRQDPGLGLRLIYFSYDVKMKEKGDIPEGYSVSREKKERFSLILESASTNQTSMYLCASGRAYEQYFGPGTRLTVT.

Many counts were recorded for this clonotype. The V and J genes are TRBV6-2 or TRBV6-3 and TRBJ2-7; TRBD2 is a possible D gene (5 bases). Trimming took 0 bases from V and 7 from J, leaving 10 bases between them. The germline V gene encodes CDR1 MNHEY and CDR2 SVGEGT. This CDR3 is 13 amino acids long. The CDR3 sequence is CASSYSPDYEQYF. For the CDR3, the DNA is TGTGCCAGCAGTTACTCACCAGACTATGAGCAGTACTTC.

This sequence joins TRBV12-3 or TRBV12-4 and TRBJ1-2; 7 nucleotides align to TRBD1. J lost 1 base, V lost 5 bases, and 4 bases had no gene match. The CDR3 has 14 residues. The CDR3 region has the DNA TGTGCCAGCAGTGGTACAGGGGTTAACTATGGCTACACCTTC. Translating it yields CASSGTGVNYGYTF.

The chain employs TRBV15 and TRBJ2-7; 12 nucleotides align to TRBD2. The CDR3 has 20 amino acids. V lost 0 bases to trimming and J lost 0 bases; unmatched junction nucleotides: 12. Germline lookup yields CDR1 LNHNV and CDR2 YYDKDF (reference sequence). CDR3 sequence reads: CATSRDLNGLAGTSSYEQYF. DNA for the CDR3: TGTGCCACCAGCAGAGATCTCAACGGACTAGCGGGGACGAGCTCCTACGAGCAGTACTTC.

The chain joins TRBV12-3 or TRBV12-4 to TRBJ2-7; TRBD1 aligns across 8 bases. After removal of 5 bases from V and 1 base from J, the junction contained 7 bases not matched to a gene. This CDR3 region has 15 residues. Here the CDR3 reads CASSMTGDGSYEQYF. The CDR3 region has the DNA TGTGCCAGCAGTATGACAGGGGACGGTTCCTACGAGCAGTACTTC.

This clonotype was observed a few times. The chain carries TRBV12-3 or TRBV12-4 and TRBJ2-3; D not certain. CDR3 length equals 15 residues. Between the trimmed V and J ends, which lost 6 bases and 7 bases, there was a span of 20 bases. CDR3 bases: TGTGCCAGCAGCCTACTACCGGGTCCTTCTAATACGCAGTATTTT. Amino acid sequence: CASSLLPGPSNTQYF.

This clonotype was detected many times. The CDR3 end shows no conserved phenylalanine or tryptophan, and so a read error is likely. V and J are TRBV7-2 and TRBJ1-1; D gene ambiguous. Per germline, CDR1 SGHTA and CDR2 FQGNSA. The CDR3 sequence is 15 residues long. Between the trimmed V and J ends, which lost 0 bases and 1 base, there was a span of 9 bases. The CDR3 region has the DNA TGTGCCAGCAGCTTAGCCCGATCGAGGAACACTGAAGCTTTCTAT. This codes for CASSLARSRNTEAFY.

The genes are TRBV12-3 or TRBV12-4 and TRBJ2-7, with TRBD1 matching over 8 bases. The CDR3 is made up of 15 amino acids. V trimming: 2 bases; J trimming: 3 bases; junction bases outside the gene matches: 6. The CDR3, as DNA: TGTGCCAGCAGTTTAACCGGACAGGGCCTCTACGAGCAGTACTTC. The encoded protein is CASSLTGQGLYEQYF.

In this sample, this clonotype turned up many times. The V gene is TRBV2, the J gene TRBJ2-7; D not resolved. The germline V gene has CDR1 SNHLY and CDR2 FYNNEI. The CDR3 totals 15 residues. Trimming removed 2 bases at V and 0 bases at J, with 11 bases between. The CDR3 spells CASSELATDSYEQYF. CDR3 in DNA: TGTGCCAGCAGTGAACTGGCTACTGACTCCTACGAGCAGTACTTC.

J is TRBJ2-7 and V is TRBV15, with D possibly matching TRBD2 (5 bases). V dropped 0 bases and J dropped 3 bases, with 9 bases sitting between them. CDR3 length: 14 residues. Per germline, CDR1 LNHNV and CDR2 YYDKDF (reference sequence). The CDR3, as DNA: TGTGCCACCAGCAGAGATCACGGAGGCTACGAGCAGTACTTC. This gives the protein CATSRDHGGYEQYF. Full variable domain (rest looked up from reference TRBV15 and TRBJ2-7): DAMVIQNPRYQVTQFGKPVTLSCSQTLNHNVMYWYQQKSSQAPKLLFHYYDKDFNNEADTPDNFQSRRPNTSFCFLDIRSPGLGDTAMYLCATSRDHGGYEQYFGPGTRLTVT.

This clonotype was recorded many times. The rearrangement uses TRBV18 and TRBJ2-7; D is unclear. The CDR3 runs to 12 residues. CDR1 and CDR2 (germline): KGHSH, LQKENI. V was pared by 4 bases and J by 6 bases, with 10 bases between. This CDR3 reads CASSRPPGEQYF. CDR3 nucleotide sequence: TGTGCCAGCTCACGGCCACCAGGCGAGCAGTACTTC.

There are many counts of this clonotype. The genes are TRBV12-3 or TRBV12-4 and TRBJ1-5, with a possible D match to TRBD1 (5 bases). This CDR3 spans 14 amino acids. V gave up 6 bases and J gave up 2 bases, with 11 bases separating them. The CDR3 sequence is CASSLGGGNQPQHF. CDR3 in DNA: TGTGCCAGCAGCCTGGGGGGAGGCAATCAGCCCCAGCATTTT.

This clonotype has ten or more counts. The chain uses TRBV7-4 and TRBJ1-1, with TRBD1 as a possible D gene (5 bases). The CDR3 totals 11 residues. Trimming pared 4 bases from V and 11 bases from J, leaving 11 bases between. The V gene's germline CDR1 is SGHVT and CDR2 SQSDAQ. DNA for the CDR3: TGTGCCAGCAGCTGCTTGGGGCAGGCTTTCTTT. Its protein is CASSCLGQAFF.

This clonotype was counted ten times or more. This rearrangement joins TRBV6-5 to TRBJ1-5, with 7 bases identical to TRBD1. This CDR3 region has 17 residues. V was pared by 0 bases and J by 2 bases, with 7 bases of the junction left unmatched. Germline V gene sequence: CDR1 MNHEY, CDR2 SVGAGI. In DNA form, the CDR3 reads TGTGCCAGCAGTTACTCGAGAAGGGGGCTAGGCAATCAGCCCCAGCATTTT. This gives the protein CASSYSRRGLGNQPQHF.

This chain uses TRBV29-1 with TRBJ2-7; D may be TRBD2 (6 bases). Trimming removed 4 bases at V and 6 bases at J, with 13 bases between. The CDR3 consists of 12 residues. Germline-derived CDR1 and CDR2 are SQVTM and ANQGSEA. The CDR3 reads CSVAGTPSEQYF. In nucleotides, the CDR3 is TGCAGCGTTGCCGGGACTCCTAGCGAGCAGTACTTC.

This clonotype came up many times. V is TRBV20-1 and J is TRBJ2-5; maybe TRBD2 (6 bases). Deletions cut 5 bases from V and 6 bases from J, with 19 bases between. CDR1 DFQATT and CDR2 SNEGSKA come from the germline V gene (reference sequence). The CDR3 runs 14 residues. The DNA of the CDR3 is TGCAGTGCTGTACCGGGAGCCCGAGGGAAGACCCAGTACTTC. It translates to CSAVPGARGKTQYF.

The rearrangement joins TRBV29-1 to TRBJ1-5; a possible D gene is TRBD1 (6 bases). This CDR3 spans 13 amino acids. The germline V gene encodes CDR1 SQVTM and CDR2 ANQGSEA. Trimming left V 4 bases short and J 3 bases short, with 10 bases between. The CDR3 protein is CSVATGFNQPQHF. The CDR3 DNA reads TGCAGCGTTGCTACAGGGTTCAATCAGCCCCAGCATTTT.

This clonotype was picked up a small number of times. CDR3 sequence: CASSQGGRSGADQPQHF. In nucleotides, the CDR3 is TGCGCCAGCAGCCAAGGCGGACGGTCGGGGGCTGATCAGCCCCAGCATTTT. The chain joins TRBV4-1 to TRBJ1-5; D possibly corresponds to TRBD1 (6 bases). The ends were cut back, 1 base at V and 5 bases at J, with 18 bases in the middle. CDR1 and CDR2 (germline): MGHRA, YSYEKL. CDR3 length equals 17 residues.